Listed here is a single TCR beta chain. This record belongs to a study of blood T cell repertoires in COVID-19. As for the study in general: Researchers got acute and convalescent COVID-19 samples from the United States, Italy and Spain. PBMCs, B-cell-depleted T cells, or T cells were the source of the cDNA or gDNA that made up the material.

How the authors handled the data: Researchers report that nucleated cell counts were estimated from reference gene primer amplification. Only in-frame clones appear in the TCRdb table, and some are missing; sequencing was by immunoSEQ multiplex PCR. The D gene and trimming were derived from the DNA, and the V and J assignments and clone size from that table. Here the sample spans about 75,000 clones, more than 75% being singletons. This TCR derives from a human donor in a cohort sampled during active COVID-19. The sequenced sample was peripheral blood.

This chain's CDR3 is CASSETRGNYGYTF. CDR3 DNA: TGTGCCAGCAGTGAGACCAGGGGAAACTATGGCTACACCTTC. The chain joins TRBV6-1 to TRBJ1-2, with a weak D call TRBD1 (6 bases). The CDR3 covers 14 residues. Per the germline V gene, CDR1 is MNHNS and CDR2 is SASEGT. V dropped 3 bases and J dropped 2 bases, with 10 bases sitting between them.